These T cell receptor beta chains were read from a single sample in a study of beta chain features in type 1 diabetes. The protocol was immunoSEQ multiplex PCR, while the TCRdb copy is restricted to in-frame clones and leaves out a portion. Of 140,000 or so clones in the sample, about 13% are singletons; the top ten hold roughly 1.4%. Sequenced sample: central memory CD4+ T cells from blood. The receptor source for this set is a man younger than 30 with type 1 diabetes. Both conserved end residues are part of each CDR3.

v_call,j_call,cdr3_aa
TRBV18,TRBJ1-4,CASSPRRVEEKLFF
TRBV27,TRBJ1-1,CASSPATGNTEAFF
TRBV6-1,TRBJ2-5,CASSELGEAPTQYF
TRBV11-1,TRBJ2-5,CASSPPQGRETQYF
TRBV9,TRBJ2-5,CASSVGYREQETQYF
TRBV28,TRBJ1-2,CASSQTTGENGYTF
TRBV11-2,TRBJ2-5,CASSLDLAGGRETQYF
TRBV30,TRBJ1-5,CAWSVLDGSNQPQHF
TRBV5-1,TRBJ2-7,CASNLLTAGGGYEQYF
TRBV9,TRBJ1-6,CASKKADNSPLHF
TRBV6-1,TRBJ2-5,CASSGGLAETQYF
TRBV5-1,TRBJ2-3,CASSFGGSADTQYF
TRBV6-1,TRBJ2-7,CASSERVAGWSYEQYF
TRBV4-2,TRBJ2-2,CASSQDRGPNTGELFF
TRBV5-1,TRBJ2-7,CASSSRAAGEQYF
TRBV20-1,TRBJ1-1,CSARGNTEAFF
TRBV11-1,TRBJ2-3,CASSLVAGAGTDTQYF
TRBV10-2,TRBJ1-1,CASSAGLGEAFF
TRBV4-2,TRBJ2-1,CASSQATSGIYNEQFF
TRBV30,TRBJ1-5,CAWSQGAGNQPQHF
TRBV27,TRBJ2-1,CASTGQRYNEQFF
TRBV2,TRBJ2-3,CASSLRGGTTDTQYF
TRBV6-5,TRBJ2-7,CASSYSHGYEQYF